This T cell receptor (beta chain) appears in the sequencing data of a study of blood T cells in healthy people across ages. A sample-barcoded 5' primer and a J-beta primer mix were used in a second PCR of roughly 6 to 12 cycles. TCRdb re-called the 5' RACE reads with MiXCR, one entry per CDR3 protein. The sample has hundreds of thousands of distinct CDR3 sequences; about 53% are singletons. CDR1 and CDR2 (germline): SSHAT, FNYEAQ (reference sequence). CDR3 length: 13 residues. All donors came from Russia, were Caucasian and healthy, and spanned ages about 6 to 100. Remarks on this clonotype: At one boundary the junction diverges from the germline segment, which might be a read error.

Sample: blood. The origin of this receptor is a man in his fifties or sixties in good health. The chain is built from TRBV7-7 and TRBJ2-1; tentative D call: TRBD1 (5 bases). As DNA, the CDR3 is TGTGCCAGCAGCGTTGAAAGGGGCGCTGAGCAGTTATTC. Its translation: CASSVERGAEQLF.